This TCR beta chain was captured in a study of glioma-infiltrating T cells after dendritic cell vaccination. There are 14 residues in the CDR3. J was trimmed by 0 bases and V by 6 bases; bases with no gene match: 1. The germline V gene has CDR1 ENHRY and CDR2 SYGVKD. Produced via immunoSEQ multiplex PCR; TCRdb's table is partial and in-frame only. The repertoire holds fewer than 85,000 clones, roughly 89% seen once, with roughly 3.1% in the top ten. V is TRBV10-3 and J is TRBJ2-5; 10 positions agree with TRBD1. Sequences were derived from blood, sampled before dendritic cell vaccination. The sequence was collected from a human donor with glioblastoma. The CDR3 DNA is TGTGCCATCAGCGGGACAGGGGACCAAGAGACCCAGTACTTC. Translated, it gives CAISGTGDQETQYF.